The subject of this entry is one TCR beta chain. Its cognate antigen is unknown. The sample is drawn from a study of CD8 T cells in ankylosing spondylitis. Study-level points and caveats: Disease-linked clones bore a CD8+ phenotype, appearing relatively rarely in peripheral blood. Ankylosing spondylitis blood appeared to carry a characteristic TCR beta motif of several highly homologous variants. Previous work reported some of these motif variants in the synovial fluid and blood of reactive arthritis.

Trimming took 6 bases from V and 4 from J, leaving 9 bases between them. CDR3 size: 12 residues. TCRdb independently ran MiXCR on the 5' RACE reads; one entry per CDR3 protein. This table holds 350,000 or so distinct CDR3 sequences, roughly 8% found once. The sequenced material came from blood, either unsorted or a sorted T cell fraction (not recorded which). The V gene is TRBV12-3 or TRBV12-4, the J gene TRBJ1-2; D remains ambiguous. This receptor was taken from a male donor with ankylosing spondylitis. The CDR3 region has the DNA TGTGCCAGCAGCCCCGGGAGCTATGGCTACACCTTC. This codes for CASSPGSYGYTF.